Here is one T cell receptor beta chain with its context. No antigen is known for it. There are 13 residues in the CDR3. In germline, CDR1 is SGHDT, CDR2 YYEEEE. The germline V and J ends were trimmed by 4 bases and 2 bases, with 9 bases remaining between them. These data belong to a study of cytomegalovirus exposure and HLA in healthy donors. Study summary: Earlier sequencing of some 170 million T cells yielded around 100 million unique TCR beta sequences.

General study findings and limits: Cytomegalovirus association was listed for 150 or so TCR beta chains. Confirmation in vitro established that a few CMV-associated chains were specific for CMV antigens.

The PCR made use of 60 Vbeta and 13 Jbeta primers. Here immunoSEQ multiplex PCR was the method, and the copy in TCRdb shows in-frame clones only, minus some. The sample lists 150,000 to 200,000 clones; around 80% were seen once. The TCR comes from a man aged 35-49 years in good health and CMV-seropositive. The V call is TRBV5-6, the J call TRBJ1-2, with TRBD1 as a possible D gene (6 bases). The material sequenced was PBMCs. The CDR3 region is CASSVDRNYGYTF. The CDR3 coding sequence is TGTGCCAGCAGCGTGGACAGAAACTATGGCTACACCTTC.